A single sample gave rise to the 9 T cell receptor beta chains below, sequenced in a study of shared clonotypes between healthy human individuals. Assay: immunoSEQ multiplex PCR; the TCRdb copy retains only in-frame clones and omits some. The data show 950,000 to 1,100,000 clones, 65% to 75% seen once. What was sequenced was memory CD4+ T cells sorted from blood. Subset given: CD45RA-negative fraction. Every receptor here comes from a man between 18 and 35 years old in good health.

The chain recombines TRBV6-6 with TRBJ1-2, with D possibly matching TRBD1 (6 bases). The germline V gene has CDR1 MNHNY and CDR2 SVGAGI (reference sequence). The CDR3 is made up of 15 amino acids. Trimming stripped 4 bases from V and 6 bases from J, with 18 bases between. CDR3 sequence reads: CASSFPPEGGDGYTF. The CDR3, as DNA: TGTGCCAGCAGTTTCCCTCCGGAGGGGGGGGATGGCTACACCTTC.

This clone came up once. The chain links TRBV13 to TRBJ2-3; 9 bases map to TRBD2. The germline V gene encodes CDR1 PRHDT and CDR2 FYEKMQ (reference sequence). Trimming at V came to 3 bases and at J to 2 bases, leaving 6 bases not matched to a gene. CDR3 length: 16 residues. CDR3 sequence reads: CASSLTSGRNTDTQYF. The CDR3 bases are TGTGCCAGCAGCTTGACTAGCGGAAGGAACACAGATACGCAGTATTTT. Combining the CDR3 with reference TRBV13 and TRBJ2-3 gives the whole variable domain AAGVIQSPRHLIKEKRETATLKCYPIPRHDTVYWYQQGPGQDPQFLISFYEKMQSDKGSIPDRFSAQQFSDYHSELNMSSLELGDSALYFCASSLTSGRNTDTQYFGPGTRLTVL.

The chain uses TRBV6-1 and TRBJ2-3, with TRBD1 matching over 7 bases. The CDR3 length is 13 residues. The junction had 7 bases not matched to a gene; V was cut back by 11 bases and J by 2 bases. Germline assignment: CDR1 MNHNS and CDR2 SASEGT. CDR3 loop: CAGRQGHTDTQYF. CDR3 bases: TGTGCCGGGCGACAGGGACACACAGATACGCAGTATTTT.

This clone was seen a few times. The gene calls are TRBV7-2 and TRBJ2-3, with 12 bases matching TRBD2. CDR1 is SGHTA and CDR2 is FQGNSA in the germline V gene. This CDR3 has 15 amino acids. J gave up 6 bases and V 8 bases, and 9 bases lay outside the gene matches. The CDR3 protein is CASGYPSGRVDTQYF. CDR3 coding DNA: TGTGCCAGCGGATACCCTAGCGGGAGGGTGGATACGCAGTATTTT.

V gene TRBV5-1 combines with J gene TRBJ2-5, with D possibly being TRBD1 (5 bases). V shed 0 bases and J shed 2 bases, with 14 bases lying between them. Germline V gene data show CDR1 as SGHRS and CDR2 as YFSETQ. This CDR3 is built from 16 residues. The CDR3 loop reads CASSLASGAGQETQYF. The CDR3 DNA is TGCGCCAGCAGCTTGGCCAGTGGGGCCGGACAAGAGACCCAGTACTTC.

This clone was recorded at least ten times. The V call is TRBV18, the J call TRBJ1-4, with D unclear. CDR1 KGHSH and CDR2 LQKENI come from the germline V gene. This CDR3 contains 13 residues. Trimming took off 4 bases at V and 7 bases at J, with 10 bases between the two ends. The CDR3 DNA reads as TGTGCCAGCTCACGTGAAGTGGGTGAAAAACTGTTTTTT. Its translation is CASSREVGEKLFF.

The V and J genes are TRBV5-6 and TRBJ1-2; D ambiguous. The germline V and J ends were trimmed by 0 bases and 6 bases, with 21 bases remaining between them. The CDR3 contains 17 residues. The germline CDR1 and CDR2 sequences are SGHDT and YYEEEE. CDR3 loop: CASSLDPMGRGRDGYTF. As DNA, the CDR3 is TGTGCCAGCAGCTTGGATCCGATGGGCCGCGGACGGGATGGCTACACCTTC.

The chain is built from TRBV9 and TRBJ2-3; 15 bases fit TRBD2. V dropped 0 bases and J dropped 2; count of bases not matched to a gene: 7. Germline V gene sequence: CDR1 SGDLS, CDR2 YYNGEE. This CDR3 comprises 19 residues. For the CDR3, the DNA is TGTGCCAGCAGCGTAGCTACGGGACTAGCGGGGGGACCCACAGATACGCAGTATTTT. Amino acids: CASSVATGLAGGPTDTQYF.

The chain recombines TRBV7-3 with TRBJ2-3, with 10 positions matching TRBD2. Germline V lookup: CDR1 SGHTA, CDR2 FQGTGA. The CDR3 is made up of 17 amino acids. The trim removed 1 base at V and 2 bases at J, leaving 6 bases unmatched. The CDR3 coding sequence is TGTGCCAGCAGCTTAATCGGAGCGGGGGGGAACACAGATACGCAGTATTTT. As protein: CASSLIGAGGNTDTQYF.